A single sample gave rise to the 18 T cell receptor beta chains below, sequenced in a study of cytomegalovirus exposure and HLA in healthy donors. Method: immunoSEQ multiplex PCR; TCRdb's copy keeps in-frame clones and lacks some. Altogether some 200,000 clones are present, about 89% being singletons, with the ten largest covering approximately 1%. Sequenced input: PBMCs. The receptors derive from a young woman in good health and CMV-seronegative.

J is TRBJ2-6 and V is TRBV30, with D perhaps matching TRBD1 (6 bases). Germline CDR1 GTSNPN, CDR2 SVGIG (reference sequence). Between the trimmed V and J ends, which lost 1 base and 2 bases, there was a span of 9 bases. The CDR3 length is 15 residues. The CDR3, as DNA: TGTGCCTGGAGTGACGACAGGACTGGGGCCAACGTCCTGACTTTC. Protein: CAWSDDRTGANVLTF. Full variable domain (outside the CDR3, taken from reference TRBV30 and TRBJ2-6): SQTIHQWPATLVQPVGSPLSLECTVEGTSNPNLYWYRQAAGRGLQLLFYSVGIGQISSEVPQNLSASRPQDRQFILSSKKLLLSDSGFYLCAWSDDRTGANVLTFGAGSRLTVL.

The chain recombines TRBV4-2 with TRBJ2-7; D possibly corresponds to TRBD1 (5 bases). CDR3 length: 14 amino acids. Germline CDR1 is LGHNA and CDR2 is YNFKEQ. The ends were cut back, 2 bases at V and 2 bases at J, with 10 bases in the middle. This chain's CDR3 is CASSQQGPTYEQYF. CDR3 in DNA: TGTGCCAGCAGCCAACAGGGCCCCACCTACGAGCAGTACTTC.

The chain uses TRBV28 and TRBJ1-2; 7 bases map to TRBD1. The CDR3 length is 16 residues. J gave up 1 base and V 5 bases, and 10 bases lay outside the gene matches. In germline, CDR1 is MDHEN, CDR2 SYDVKM. CDR3 region: CASSPQGLGVNYGYTF. DNA for the CDR3: TGTGCCAGCAGTCCACAGGGGTTAGGGGTTAACTATGGCTACACCTTC.

This chain links TRBV9 with TRBJ2-7; perhaps TRBD2 as D (6 bases). Germline V lookup: CDR1 SGDLS, CDR2 YYNGEE. The CDR3 totals 15 residues. V was trimmed by 0 bases and J by 4 bases, leaving 14 bases between them. CDR3 in DNA: TGTGCCAGCAGCGTAGTGGACGGGAGCGAGTACGAGCAGTACTTC. Its protein product is CASSVVDGSEYEQYF.

The gene calls are TRBV19 and TRBJ1-5, with D perhaps TRBD1 (5 bases). CDR3 length: 16 amino acids. V shed 2 bases and J shed 1 base, with 12 bases lying between them. CDR1 and CDR2 from the germline V gene are LNHDA and SQIVND (reference sequence). The CDR3 DNA follows: TGTGCCAGTAGTATAATCACAGGAACGAGCAATCAGCCCCAGCATTTT. This sequence encodes CASSIITGTSNQPQHF.

V usage is TRBV13 and J usage is TRBJ1-2; TRBD1 is a possible D gene (6 bases). Per the germline V gene, CDR1 is PRHDT and CDR2 is FYEKMQ (reference sequence). The CDR3 has 14 amino acids. Trimming stripped 5 bases from V and 4 bases from J, with 14 bases between. CDR3 DNA sequence: TGTGCCAGCAGCCCCTCGGGGGGCCCCTATGGCTACACCTTC. Protein sequence: CASSPSGGPYGYTF.

The V and J genes are TRBV9 and TRBJ2-2; 7 bases are a match to TRBD1. The CDR3 loop spans 15 amino acids. J was trimmed by 2 bases and V by 3 bases; bases with no gene match: 4. Germline CDR1 and CDR2: SGDLS and YYNGEE. The CDR3 loop is CASSARQGNTGELFF. The CDR3 DNA reads TGTGCCAGCAGCGCCAGACAGGGCAACACCGGGGAGCTGTTTTTT.

The V gene is TRBV2, the J gene TRBJ2-1, with TRBD2 matching 8 bases. Per the germline V gene, CDR1 is SNHLY and CDR2 is FYNNEI. This CDR3 has 16 residues. The V segment lost 8 bases and the J segment 0 bases; nucleotides outside the gene matches: 9. Here the CDR3 DNA reads TGTGCCAGCCCTCGGGGGGGGGAAAGCTCCTACAATGAGCAGTTCTTC. The encoded protein is CASPRGGESSYNEQFF.

This chain connects TRBV30 to TRBJ1-1; D is unclear. Trimming pared 3 bases from V and 1 base from J, leaving 9 bases between. The germline V gene encodes CDR1 GTSNPN and CDR2 SVGIG (reference sequence). The CDR3 is made up of 13 amino acids. For the CDR3, the DNA is TGTGCCTGGAGACTCCCGGGGAACACTGAAGCTTTCTTT. Amino acid sequence: CAWRLPGNTEAFF.

The chain links TRBV11-2 to TRBJ2-1, with D uncertain. V was clipped by 3 bases and J by 5 bases, with 14 bases between them. This CDR3 spans 15 amino acids. CDR1 and CDR2 (germline): SGHAT, FQNNGV. The CDR3 DNA sequence: TGTGCCAGCAGCTTCGGTAGTCACCCGAACAATGAGCAGTTCTTC. Translated, it gives CASSFGSHPNNEQFF.

This clone appeared once. The chain combines TRBV4-1 with TRBJ1-5; 7 nucleotides agree with TRBD1. CDR1 is MGHRA, CDR2 YSYEKL, per germline. The CDR3 totals 17 residues. The V and J ends lost 2 bases and 0 bases, in that order; junction bases with no gene match: 7. CDR3 residues: CASSQTPTGASNQPQHF. CDR3 sequence (DNA): TGCGCCAGCAGCCAAACCCCCACAGGGGCTAGCAATCAGCCCCAGCATTTT.

This chain links TRBV6-6 with TRBJ1-2; TRBD1 matches 11 bases. Germline V gives CDR1 MNHNY, CDR2 SVGAGI (reference sequence). The V and J ends lost 3 bases and 7 bases, in that order; junction bases with no gene match: 7. The CDR3 runs 15 residues. The CDR3 loop is CASSYRTGGRRGYTF. CDR3 bases: TGTGCCAGCAGTTATCGGACAGGGGGCAGACGTGGCTACACCTTC.

The chain carries TRBV30 and TRBJ2-3; D remains unclear. Germline CDR1 and CDR2: GTSNPN and SVGIG (reference sequence). The CDR3 is 10 amino acids. Trimming cost V 5 bases and J 7 bases, with 7 bases left between them. The CDR3 loop is CAWGSNTQYF. CDR3 nucleotides: TGTGCCTGGGGCTCGAATACGCAGTATTTT.

The rearrangement uses TRBV27 and TRBJ2-1; 9 positions agree with TRBD2. Looked up from germline, CDR1 is MNHEY and CDR2 is SMNVEV (reference sequence). V lost 3 bases and J lost 5; bases outside the gene matches: 8. This CDR3 comprises 16 residues. Written as DNA, the CDR3 is TGTGCCAGCAGTTTCGGAGCTAGCGGGGCCAACAATGAGCAGTTCTTC. Translated: CASSFGASGANNEQFF.

This clone was seen a single time. The rearrangement joins TRBV9 to TRBJ2-1, with 7 bases fitting TRBD2. Per germline, CDR1 SGDLS and CDR2 YYNGEE. V was pared by 3 bases and J by 4 bases, with 7 bases of the junction left unmatched. The CDR3 has 15 residues. The CDR3 is CASSESGKSYNEQFF. The CDR3 DNA reads as TGTGCCAGCAGCGAGAGCGGGAAATCGTACAATGAGCAGTTCTTC.

The chain carries TRBV7-9 and TRBJ2-1, with 14 bases that match TRBD2. CDR1 is SEHNR, CDR2 FQNEAQ, per germline (reference sequence). This CDR3 is 18 amino acids long. Trimming at V came to 5 bases and at J to 1 base, leaving 7 bases not matched to a gene. The CDR3 reads CASSPGTSGRISYNEQFF. The DNA of the CDR3 is TGTGCCAGCAGCCCCGGGACTAGCGGGAGAATTTCCTACAATGAGCAGTTCTTC.

The genes are TRBV30 and TRBJ2-7; 10 bases are a match to TRBD1. J was trimmed by 2 bases and V by 0 bases; bases with no gene match: 10. The CDR3 length is 17 residues. The germline gives CDR1 GTSNPN, CDR2 SVGIG (reference sequence). The CDR3 DNA reads as TGTGCCTGGAGTGTACCCACGGACAGGGGGGATCCCTACGAGCAGTACTTC. This sequence encodes CAWSVPTDRGDPYEQYF.

As DNA, the CDR3 is TGCGCCAGCAGCTTGCTGCTAGCGGGTACCCAAGAGACCCAGTACTTC. This translates into CASSLLLAGTQETQYF. The J gene is TRBJ2-5, the V gene TRBV5-1; 8 bases align to TRBD2. V dropped 1 base and J dropped 1; count of bases not matched to a gene: 6. CDR3 size: 16 residues. The V gene's germline CDR1 is SGHRS and CDR2 YFSETQ.